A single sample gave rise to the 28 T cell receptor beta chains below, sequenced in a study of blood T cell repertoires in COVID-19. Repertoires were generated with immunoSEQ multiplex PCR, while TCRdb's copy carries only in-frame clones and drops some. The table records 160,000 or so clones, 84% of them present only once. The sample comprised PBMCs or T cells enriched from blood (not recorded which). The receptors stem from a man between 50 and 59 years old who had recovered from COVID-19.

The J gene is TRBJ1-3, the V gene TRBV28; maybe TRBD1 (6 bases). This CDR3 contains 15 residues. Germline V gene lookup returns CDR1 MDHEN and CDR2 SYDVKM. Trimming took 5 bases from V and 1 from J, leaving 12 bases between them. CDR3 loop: CASSEGGASGNTIYF. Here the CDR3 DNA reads TGTGCCAGCAGTGAGGGGGGGGCTTCTGGAAACACCATATATTTT.

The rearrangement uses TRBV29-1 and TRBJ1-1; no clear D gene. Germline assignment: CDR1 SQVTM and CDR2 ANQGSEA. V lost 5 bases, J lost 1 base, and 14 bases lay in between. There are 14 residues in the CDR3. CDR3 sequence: CSVKFVQKNTEAFF. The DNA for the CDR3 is TGCAGCGTTAAGTTCGTCCAGAAGAACACTGAAGCTTTCTTT. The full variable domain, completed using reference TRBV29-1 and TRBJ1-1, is SAVISQKPSRDICQRGTSLTIQCQVDSQVTMMFWYRQQPGQSLTLIATANQGSEATYESGFVIDKFPISRPNLTFSTLTVSNMSPEDSSIYLCSVKFVQKNTEAFFGQGTRLTVV.

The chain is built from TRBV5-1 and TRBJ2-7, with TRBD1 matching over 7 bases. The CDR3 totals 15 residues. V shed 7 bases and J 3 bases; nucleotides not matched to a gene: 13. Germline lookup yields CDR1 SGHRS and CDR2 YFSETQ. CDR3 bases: TGCGCCAGCCGGGTGACAGGGTCCCCCAACTACGAGCAGTACTTC. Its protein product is CASRVTGSPNYEQYF.

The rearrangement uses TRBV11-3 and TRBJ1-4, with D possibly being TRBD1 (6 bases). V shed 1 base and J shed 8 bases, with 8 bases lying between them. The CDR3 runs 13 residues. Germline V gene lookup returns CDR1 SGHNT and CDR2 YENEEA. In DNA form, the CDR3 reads TGTGCCAGCAGCTTAGGGGGGACAGAAAAACTGTTTTTT. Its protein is CASSLGGTEKLFF.

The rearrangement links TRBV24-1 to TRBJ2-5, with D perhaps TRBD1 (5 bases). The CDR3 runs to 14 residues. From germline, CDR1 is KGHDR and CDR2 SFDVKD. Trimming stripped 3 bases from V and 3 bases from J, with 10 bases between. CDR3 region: CATSDHQGKETQYF. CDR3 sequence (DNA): TGTGCCACCAGTGATCACCAGGGAAAAGAGACCCAGTACTTC.

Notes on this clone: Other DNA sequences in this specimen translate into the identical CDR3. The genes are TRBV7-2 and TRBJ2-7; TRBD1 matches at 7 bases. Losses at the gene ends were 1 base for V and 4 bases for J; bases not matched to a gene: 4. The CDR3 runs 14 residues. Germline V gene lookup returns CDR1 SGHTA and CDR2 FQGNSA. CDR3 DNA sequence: TGTGCCAGCAGCTTAGGACAGGGTGCGTACGAGCAGTACTTC. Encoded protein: CASSLGQGAYEQYF.

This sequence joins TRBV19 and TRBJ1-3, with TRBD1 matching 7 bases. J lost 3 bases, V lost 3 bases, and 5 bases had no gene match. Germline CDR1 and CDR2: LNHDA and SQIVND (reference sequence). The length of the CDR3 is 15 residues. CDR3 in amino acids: CASSIGYRGGNTIYF. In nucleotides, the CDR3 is TGTGCCAGTAGTATTGGTTACAGGGGTGGAAACACCATATATTTT.

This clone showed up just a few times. CDR3 region: CAISAFGTGEGQPQHF. The CDR3 nucleotides are TGTGCCATCAGTGCGTTTGGGACAGGGGAGGGTCAGCCCCAGCATTTT. This chain connects TRBV10-3 to TRBJ1-5; 10 bases are a match to TRBD1. The germline V gene has CDR1 ENHRY and CDR2 SYGVKD. J was trimmed by 6 bases and V by 4 bases; bases with no gene match: 9. The CDR3 is 16 amino acids.

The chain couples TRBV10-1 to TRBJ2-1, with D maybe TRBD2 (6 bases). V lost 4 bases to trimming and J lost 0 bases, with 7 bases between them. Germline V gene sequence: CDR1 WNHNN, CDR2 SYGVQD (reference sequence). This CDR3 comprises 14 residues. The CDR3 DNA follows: TGCGCCAGCAGTGCCGGGAGCTCCTACAATGAGCAGTTCTTC. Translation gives CASSAGSSYNEQFF.

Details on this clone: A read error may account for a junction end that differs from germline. The CDR3 reads CASSPLRDTHYEQYF. The CDR3 DNA reads as TGTGCTAGCAGCCCCCTCCGGGACACCCACTACGAGCAGTACTTC. This chain joins TRBV7-7 and TRBJ2-7, with D possibly matching TRBD1 (6 bases). CDR1 is SSHAT, CDR2 FNYEAQ, per germline (reference sequence). The CDR3 is 15 amino acids.

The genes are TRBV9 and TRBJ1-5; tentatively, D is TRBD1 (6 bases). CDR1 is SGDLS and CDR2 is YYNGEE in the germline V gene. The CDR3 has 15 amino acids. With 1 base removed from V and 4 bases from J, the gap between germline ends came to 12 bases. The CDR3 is CASSVNGQTNQPQHF. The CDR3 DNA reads TGTGCCAGCAGCGTAAATGGACAGACTAATCAGCCCCAGCATTTT. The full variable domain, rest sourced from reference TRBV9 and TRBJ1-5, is DSGVTQTPKHLITATGQRVTLRCSPRSGDLSVYWYQQSLDQGLQFLIQYYNGEERAKGNILERFSAQQFPDLHSELNLSSLELGDSALYFCASSVNGQTNQPQHFGDGTRLSIL.

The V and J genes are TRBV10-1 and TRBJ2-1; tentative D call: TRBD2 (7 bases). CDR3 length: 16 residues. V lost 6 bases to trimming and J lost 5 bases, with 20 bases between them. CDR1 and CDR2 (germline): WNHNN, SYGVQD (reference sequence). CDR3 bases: TGCGCCAGCAGCCAGATCCGGGGGGCCGAAAACAATGAGCAGTTCTTC. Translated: CASSQIRGAENNEQFF.

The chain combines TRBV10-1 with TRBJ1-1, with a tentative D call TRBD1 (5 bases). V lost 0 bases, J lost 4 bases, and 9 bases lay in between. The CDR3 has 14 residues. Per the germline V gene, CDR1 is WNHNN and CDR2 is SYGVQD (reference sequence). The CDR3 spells CASSESTGPTEAFF. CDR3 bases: TGCGCCAGCAGTGAGTCCACAGGACCCACTGAAGCTTTCTTT.

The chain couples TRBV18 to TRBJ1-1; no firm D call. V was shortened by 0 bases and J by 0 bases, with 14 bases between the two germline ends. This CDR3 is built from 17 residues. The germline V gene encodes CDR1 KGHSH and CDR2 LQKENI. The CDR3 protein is CASSPPIMRELNTEAFF. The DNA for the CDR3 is TGTGCCAGCTCACCACCGATCATGAGGGAATTGAACACTGAAGCTTTCTTT.

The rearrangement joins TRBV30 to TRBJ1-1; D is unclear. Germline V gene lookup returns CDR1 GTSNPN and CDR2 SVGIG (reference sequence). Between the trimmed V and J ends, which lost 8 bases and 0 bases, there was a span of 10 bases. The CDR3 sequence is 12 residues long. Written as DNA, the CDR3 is TGTGCCCGTACAGAAATGAACACTGAAGCTTTCTTT. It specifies CARTEMNTEAFF.

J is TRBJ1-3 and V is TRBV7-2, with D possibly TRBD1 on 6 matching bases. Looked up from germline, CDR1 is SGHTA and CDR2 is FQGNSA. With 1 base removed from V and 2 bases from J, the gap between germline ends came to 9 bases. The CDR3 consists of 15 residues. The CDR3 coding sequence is TGTGCCAGCAGCTTAGGGGCAGGGGCTGGAAACACCATATATTTT. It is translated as CASSLGAGAGNTIYF. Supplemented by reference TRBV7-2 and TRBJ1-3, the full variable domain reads GAGVSQSPSNKVTEKGKDVELRCDPISGHTALYWYRQSLGQGLEFLIYFQGNSAPDKSGLPSDRFSAERTGGSVSTLTIQRTQQEDSAVYLCASSLGAGAGNTIYFGEGSWLTVV.

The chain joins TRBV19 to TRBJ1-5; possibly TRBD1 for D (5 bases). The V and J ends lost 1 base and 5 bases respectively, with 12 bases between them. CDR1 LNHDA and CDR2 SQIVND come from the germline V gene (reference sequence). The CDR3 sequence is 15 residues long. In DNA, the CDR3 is TGTGCCAGTAGTATAGTGACGGGGGGGGATCAGCCCCAGCATTTT. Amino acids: CASSIVTGGDQPQHF.

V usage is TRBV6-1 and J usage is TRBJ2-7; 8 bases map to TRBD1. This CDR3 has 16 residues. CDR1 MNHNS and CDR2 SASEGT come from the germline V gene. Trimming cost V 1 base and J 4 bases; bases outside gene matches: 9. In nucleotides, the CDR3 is TGTGCCAGCAGTGAAGAAGCCGGGACAGGATATTACGAGCAGTACTTC. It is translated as CASSEEAGTGYYEQYF.

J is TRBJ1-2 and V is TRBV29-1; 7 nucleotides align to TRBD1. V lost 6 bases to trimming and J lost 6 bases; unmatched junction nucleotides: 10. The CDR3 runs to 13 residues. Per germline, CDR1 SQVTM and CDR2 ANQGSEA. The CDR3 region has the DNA TGCAGCGTCCTGGGAGACAGGGTAAATGGCTACACCTTC. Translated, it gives CSVLGDRVNGYTF. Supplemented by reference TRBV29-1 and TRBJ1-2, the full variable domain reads SAVISQKPSRDICQRGTSLTIQCQVDSQVTMMFWYRQQPGQSLTLIATANQGSEATYESGFVIDKFPISRPNLTFSTLTVSNMSPEDSSIYLCSVLGDRVNGYTFGSGTRLTVV.

CDR3 protein: CASSAGTGGFGSNQPQHF. For the CDR3, the DNA is TGTGCCAGCAGCGCCGGGACAGGGGGGTTTGGGAGCAATCAGCCCCAGCATTTT. The chain employs TRBV3-1 (or the pseudogene TRBV3-2) and TRBJ1-5; 11 nucleotides line up with TRBD1. CDR1 and CDR2 from the germline V gene are LGHDT and YNNKEL (reference sequence). V was clipped by 5 bases and J by 1 base; unmatched bases: 10. The CDR3 is 18 residues long.

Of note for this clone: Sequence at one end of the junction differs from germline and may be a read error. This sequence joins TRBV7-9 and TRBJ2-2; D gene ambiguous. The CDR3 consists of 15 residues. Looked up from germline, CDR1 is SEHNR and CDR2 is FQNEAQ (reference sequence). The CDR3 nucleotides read TGTGCCAGCAGCGTCCGTTCAGGAAACACCGCGGAGCTGTTTTTT. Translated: CASSVRSGNTAELFF.

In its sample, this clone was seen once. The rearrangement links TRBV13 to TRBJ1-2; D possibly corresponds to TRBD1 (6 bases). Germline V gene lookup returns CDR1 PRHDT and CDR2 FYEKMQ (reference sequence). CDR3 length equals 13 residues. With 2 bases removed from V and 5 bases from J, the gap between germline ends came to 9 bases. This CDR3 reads CASSLRGAYGYTF. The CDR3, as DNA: TGTGCCAGCAGCTTACGGGGGGCGTATGGCTACACCTTC. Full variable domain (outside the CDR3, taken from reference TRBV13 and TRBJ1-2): AAGVIQSPRHLIKEKRETATLKCYPIPRHDTVYWYQQGPGQDPQFLISFYEKMQSDKGSIPDRFSAQQFSDYHSELNMSSLELGDSALYFCASSLRGAYGYTFGSGTRLTVV.

CDR3 in amino acids: CASIPQGGTSNQPQHF. DNA for the CDR3: TGTGCCAGTATCCCACAGGGCGGCACGAGCAATCAGCCCCAGCATTTT. The chain carries TRBV19 and TRBJ1-5, with a possible D match to TRBD1 (6 bases). The V and J ends lost 7 bases and 1 base respectively, with 17 bases between them. Germline V gives CDR1 LNHDA, CDR2 SQIVND (reference sequence). The CDR3 runs to 16 residues.

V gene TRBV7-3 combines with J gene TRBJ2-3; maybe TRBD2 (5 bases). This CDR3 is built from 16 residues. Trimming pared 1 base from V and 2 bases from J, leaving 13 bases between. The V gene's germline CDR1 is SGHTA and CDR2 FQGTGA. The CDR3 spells CASSLRSGLYTDTQYF. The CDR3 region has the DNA TGTGCCAGCAGCTTAAGGTCTGGACTCTACACAGATACGCAGTATTTT.

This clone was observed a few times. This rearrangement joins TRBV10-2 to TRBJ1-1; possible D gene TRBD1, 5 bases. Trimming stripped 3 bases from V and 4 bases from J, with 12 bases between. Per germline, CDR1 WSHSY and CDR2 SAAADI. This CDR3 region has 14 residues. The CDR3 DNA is TGCGCCAGCAGTGATCGGGGGACGGGCACTGAAGCTTTCTTT. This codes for CASSDRGTGTEAFF.

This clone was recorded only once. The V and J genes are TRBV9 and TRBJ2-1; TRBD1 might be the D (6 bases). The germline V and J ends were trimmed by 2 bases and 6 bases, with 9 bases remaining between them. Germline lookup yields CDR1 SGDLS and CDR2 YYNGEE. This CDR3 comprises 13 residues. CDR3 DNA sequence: TGTGCCAGCAGCGTTTTACAGGGCAATGAGCAGTTCTTC. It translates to CASSVLQGNEQFF.

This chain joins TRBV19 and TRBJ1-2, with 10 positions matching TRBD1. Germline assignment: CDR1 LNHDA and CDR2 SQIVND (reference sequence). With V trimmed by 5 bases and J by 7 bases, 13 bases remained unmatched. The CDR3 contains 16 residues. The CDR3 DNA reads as TGTGCCAGTAGTCCCAGACAGGGGGCCCTTTATCTTGGCTACACCTTC. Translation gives CASSPRQGALYLGYTF.

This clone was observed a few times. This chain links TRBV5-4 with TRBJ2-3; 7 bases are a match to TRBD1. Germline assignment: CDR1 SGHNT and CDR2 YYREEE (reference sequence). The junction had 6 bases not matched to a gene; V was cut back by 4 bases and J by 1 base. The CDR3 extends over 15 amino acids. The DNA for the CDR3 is TGTGCCAGCAGCGTGTCCGGGACAGGCACAGATACGCAGTATTTT. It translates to CASSVSGTGTDTQYF.